A selection of T cell receptor beta chains follows, all from one sample in a study of blood T cell repertoires in COVID-19. Data came from immunoSEQ multiplex PCR; TCRdb stores just in-frame clones and leaves some out. The repertoire holds tens of thousands of clones, with roughly 76% as singletons. Material for sequencing was peripheral blood. The receptors stem from a man aged 65-85 years with active or convalescent COVID-19. Each CDR3 is given with its conserved first and last residue. Size is omitted from some rows. Given values are once, few, many or a class for expanded clones.

CASSLARGQETQYF TRBV11-3 once 14 TRBJ2-5
CASSLSGAGGELFF TRBV27 . 14 TRBJ2-2
CASSLRQGYGYTF TRBV6-2/TRBV6-3 . 13 TRBJ1-2
CASSQVGLRTDTQYF TRBV4-2 once 15 TRBJ2-3
CATLSTGSYTQYF TRBV24-1 . 13 TRBJ2-3
CASSVGGGAPNTGELFF TRBV9 . 17 TRBJ2-2
CAWRRQGTEAFF TRBV30 few 12 TRBJ1-1
CASSLRGKDNSPLHF TRBV9 . 15 TRBJ1-6
CSVNDMGGAFF TRBV29-1 . 11 TRBJ1-1
CASTPRRGGQPQHF TRBV28 . 14 TRBJ1-5
CASSRIQGGSYEQYF TRBV4-2 once 15 TRBJ2-7
CASSIDQTSGGSRF TRBV19 . 14 TRBJ2-3
CASSPTGVSNQPQHF TRBV18 . 15 TRBJ1-5
CASRATAGQEKLFF TRBV2 . 14 TRBJ1-4
CASRNTGKTEAFF TRBV6-5 . 13 TRBJ1-1
CASSPGVSESPLHF TRBV18 . 14 TRBJ1-6
CASSDSGGPFDEQYF TRBV3-1/TRBV3-2 . 15 TRBJ2-7
CASSLGDTQFF TRBV28 . 11 TRBJ2-1
CASSDGISNTEAFF TRBV2 few 14 TRBJ1-1
CASSPAGQGPTDTQYF TRBV18 . 16 TRBJ2-3
CASSRTGIATNEKLFF TRBV5-6 . 16 TRBJ1-4
CASSQQRGGIYNEQFF TRBV14 few 16 TRBJ2-1